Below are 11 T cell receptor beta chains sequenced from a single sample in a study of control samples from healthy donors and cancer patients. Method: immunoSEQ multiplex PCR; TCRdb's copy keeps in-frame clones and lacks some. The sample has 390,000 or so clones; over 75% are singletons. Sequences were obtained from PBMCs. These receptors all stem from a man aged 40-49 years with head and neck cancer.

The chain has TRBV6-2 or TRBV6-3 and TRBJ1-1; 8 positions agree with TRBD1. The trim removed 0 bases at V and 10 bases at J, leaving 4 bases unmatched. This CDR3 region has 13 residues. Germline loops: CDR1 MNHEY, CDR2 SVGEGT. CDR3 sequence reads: CASSYSGTGVAFF. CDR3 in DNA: TGTGCCAGCAGTTACTCCGGGACAGGAGTAGCTTTCTTT.

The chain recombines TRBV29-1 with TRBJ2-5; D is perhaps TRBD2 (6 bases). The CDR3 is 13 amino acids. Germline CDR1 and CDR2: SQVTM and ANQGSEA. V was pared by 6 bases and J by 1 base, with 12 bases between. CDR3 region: CSVVRELQETQYF. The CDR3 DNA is TGCAGCGTAGTTCGGGAGCTCCAAGAGACCCAGTACTTC.

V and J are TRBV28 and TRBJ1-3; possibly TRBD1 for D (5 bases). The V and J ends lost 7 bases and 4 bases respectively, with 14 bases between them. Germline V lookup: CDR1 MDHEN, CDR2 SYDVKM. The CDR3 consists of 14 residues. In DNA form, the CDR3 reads TGTGCCAGCATGAGGGGCTCGGGCGGAAACACCATATATTTT. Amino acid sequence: CASMRGSGGNTIYF.

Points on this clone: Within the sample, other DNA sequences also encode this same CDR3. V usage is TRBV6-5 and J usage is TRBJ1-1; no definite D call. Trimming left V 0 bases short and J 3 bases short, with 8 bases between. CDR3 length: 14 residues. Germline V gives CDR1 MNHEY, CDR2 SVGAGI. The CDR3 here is CASSYSREYTEAFF. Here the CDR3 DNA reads TGTGCCAGCAGTTACTCGAGGGAATACACTGAAGCTTTCTTT.

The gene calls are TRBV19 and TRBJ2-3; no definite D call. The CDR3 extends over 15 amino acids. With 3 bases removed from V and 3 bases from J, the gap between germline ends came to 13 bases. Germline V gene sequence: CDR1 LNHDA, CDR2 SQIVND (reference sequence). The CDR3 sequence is CASSMESTPTDTQYF. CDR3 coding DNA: TGTGCCAGTAGTATGGAATCTACCCCAACAGATACGCAGTATTTT.

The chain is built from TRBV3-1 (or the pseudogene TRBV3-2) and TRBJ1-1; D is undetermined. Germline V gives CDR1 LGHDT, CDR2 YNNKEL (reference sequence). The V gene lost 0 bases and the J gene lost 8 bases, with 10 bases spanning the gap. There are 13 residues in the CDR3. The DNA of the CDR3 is TGTGCCAGCAGCCAAGATCCACAGCTCGAAGCTTTCTTT. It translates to CASSQDPQLEAFF.

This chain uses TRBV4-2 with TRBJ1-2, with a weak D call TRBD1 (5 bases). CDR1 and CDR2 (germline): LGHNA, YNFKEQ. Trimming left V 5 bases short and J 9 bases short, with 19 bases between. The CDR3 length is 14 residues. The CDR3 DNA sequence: TGTGCCAGCAGCGCAGGGACGACAGACCGTCGCTACACCTTC. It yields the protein CASSAGTTDRRYTF.

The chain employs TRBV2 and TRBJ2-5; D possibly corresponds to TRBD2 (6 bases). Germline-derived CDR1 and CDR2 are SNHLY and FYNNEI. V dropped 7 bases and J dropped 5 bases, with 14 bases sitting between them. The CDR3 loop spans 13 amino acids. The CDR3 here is CASIGGASETQYF. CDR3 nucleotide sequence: TGTGCCAGCATTGGCGGGGCGAGTGAGACCCAGTACTTC.

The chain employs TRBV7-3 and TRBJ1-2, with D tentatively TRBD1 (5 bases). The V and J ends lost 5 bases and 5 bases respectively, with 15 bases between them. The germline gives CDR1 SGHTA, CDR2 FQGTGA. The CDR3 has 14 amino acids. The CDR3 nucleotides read TGTGCCAGCAGCGAAGGGGTGTGGGATTATGGCTACACCTTC. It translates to CASSEGVWDYGYTF.

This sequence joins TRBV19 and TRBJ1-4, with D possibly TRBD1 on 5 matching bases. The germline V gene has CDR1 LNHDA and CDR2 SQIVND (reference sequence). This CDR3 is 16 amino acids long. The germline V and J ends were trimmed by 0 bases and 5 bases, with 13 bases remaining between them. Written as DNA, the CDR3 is TGTGCCAGTAGTATAGATACAGGCTGGAGAAATGAAAAACTGTTTTTT. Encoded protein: CASSIDTGWRNEKLFF.

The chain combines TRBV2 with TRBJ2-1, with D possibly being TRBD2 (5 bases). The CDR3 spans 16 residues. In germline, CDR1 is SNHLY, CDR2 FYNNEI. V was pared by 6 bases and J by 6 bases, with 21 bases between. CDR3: CASSKNRGGDLNEQFF. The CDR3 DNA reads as TGTGCCAGCAGCAAAAACAGAGGAGGCGACCTCAATGAGCAGTTCTTC.